This T cell receptor (beta chain) was observed in a study of OX40 agonist ivuxolimab in advanced cancers. This clone occurred a few times. With 1 base removed from V and 0 bases from J, the gap between germline ends came to 4 bases. CDR1 and CDR2 (germline): SEHNR, FQNEAQ (reference sequence). There are 13 residues in the CDR3. Profiling relied on immunoSEQ multiplex PCR, and the TCRdb table lists in-frame clones only, not all of them. The repertoire holds fewer than 50,000 clones, with just under 90% as singletons. The sample here was CD4+ or CD8+ T cells sorted from blood, taken in a trial of the OX40 agonist ivuxolimab. This chain uses TRBV7-9 with TRBJ2-7; D is uncertain. This TCR was recovered from an adult with an advanced solid tumor such as melanoma, head and neck, liver or kidney cancer. This CDR3 reads CASSLGVSYEQYF. In DNA form, the CDR3 reads TGTGCCAGCAGCTTAGGGGTCTCCTACGAGCAGTACTTC.